This record looks at one TCR beta chain sequence and its context. Its antigen is unknown. Nothing much larger sits one base from this clone, and base qualities are not available. The data derive from a study of control samples from healthy donors and cancer patients (TCRdb year 2020). The library was prepared using the immunoSEQ multiplex PCR assay. TCRdb limited this immuneACCESS table to in-frame rearrangements with V and J called. A share of clones is missing; checked studies link under half to unresolved V genes, and the rest is unexplained. The sample profile shows fewer than 120,000 clones; approximately 87% of them were found once. Jointly, the top ten make up roughly 4% of the sample. The source material was PBMCs. This TCR was recovered from a woman aged 55-75 years with lung cancer.

The CDR3: CASSQEPSGGAGANVLTF. The sequenced DNA is TGCGCCAGCAGCCAAGAGCCTAGCGGGGGGGCCGGGGCCAACGTCCTGACTTTC. Recombination joined TRBV4-1 with TRBJ2-6; 12 central nucleotides agree with TRBD2. From the cysteine up to the phenylalanine, the CDR3 has a length of 18 residues. Only the CDR3 DNA stays, 54 bases, in frame from base 1. V is pruned by 0 bases and J by 4 bases, leaving 4 bases of the junction without a gene match. Reading the germline V gene gives CDR1 MGHRA and CDR2 YSYEKL.